This record covers a single TCR beta chain. The sample originates from a study of blood T cell repertoires in COVID-19. For the study at large: COVID-19 samples, acute and convalescent, were from the United States, Italy and Spain. PBMCs, B-cell-depleted T cells, or T cells were the source of the cDNA or gDNA that made up the material.

Sequenced by immunoSEQ multiplex PCR; TCRdb stores in-frame clones only, minus some. Among 250,000 to 350,000 clones listed, 85% to 90% were seen once. The germline CDR1 and CDR2 sequences are MNHEY and SVGEGT. This CDR3 contains 17 residues. Trimming took 2 bases from V and 3 from J, leaving 16 bases between them. The sample consisted of peripheral blood. The receptor comes from a woman younger than 45 with COVID-19, enrolled during active disease. V and J are TRBV6-2 or TRBV6-3 and TRBJ2-2; D is perhaps TRBD2 (6 bases). The CDR3 is CASSYPFWGVYTGELFF. CDR3 DNA: TGTGCCAGCAGTTACCCCTTCTGGGGGGTTTACACCGGGGAGCTGTTTTTT.